Listed below are T cell receptor beta chains from one sample, sequenced in a study of shared clonotypes between healthy human individuals. Repertoires were generated with immunoSEQ multiplex PCR, while TCRdb's copy carries only in-frame clones and drops some. Here the sample spans about 300,000 clones, roughly 70% being singletons. Specimen: memory CD4+ T cells sorted from blood. The receptors derive from a man aged 25 to 45 in good health. Each CDR3 is given with its conserved first and last residue. D genes are given only for firm matches. Clone size appears in some rows only: once, few, many, or a class for an expanded clone.

clone size: .
D gene: .
J gene: TRBJ2-7
V gene: TRBV6-1
CDR3 DNA: TGTGCCGCCTCTCCCTTTAAGAACGAGCAGTACTTC
CDR3 protein: CAASPFKNEQYF

clone size: .
D gene: .
J gene: TRBJ2-3
V gene: TRBV18
CDR3 DNA: TGTGCCAGCTCACCACTAAGGGATACGCAGTATTTT
CDR3 protein: CASSPLRDTQYF

clone size: .
D gene: TRBD1
J gene: TRBJ1-1
V gene: TRBV7-3
CDR3 DNA: TGTGCCAGCAGCTTAATAGGGGGCGAAGCTTTCTTT
CDR3 protein: CASSLIGGEAFF

clone size: many
D gene: TRBD2
J gene: TRBJ2-7
V gene: TRBV27
CDR3 DNA: TGTGCCAGCAGTTTATCGAAAGTAGCGGGGTCCTACGAGCAGTACTTC
CDR3 protein: CASSLSKVAGSYEQYF

clone size: .
D gene: TRBD1
J gene: TRBJ1-5
V gene: TRBV12-5
CDR3 DNA: TGTGCTAGTGGCCGCCGGATGACAGGGGGCGGCGGGCCCCAGCATTTT
CDR3 protein: CASGRRMTGGGGPQHF

clone size: .
D gene: .
J gene: TRBJ1-3
V gene: TRBV18
CDR3 DNA: TGTGCCAGCTCACCTCTGGAAAACACCATATATTTT
CDR3 protein: CASSPLENTIYF

clone size: .
D gene: .
J gene: TRBJ2-5
V gene: TRBV18
CDR3 DNA: TGTGCCAGCTCAACCGAGACAGGCCAAGAGACCCAGTACTTC
CDR3 protein: CASSTETGQETQYF

clone size: .
D gene: .
J gene: TRBJ1-4
V gene: TRBV2
CDR3 DNA: TGTGCCAGCAGTGCACAGGGTCTGACTAATGAAAAACTGTTTTTT
CDR3 protein: CASSAQGLTNEKLFF

clone size: .
D gene: .
J gene: TRBJ2-1
V gene: TRBV5-1
CDR3 DNA: TGCGCCAGCAGCTTAGAAGGGACGATGGGGAATGAGCAGTTCTTC
CDR3 protein: CASSLEGTMGNEQFF

clone size: .
D gene: .
J gene: TRBJ1-4
V gene: TRBV7-2
CDR3 DNA: TGTGCCAGCAGCTTATTGGGGGGAATTGAAAAACTGTTTTTT
CDR3 protein: CASSLLGGIEKLFF

clone size: .
D gene: TRBD1
J gene: TRBJ2-5
V gene: TRBV6-5
CDR3 DNA: TGTGCCAGCTGGACAGGAGAGACCCAGTACTTC
CDR3 protein: CASWTGETQYF

clone size: .
D gene: TRBD1
J gene: TRBJ2-7
V gene: TRBV2
CDR3 DNA: TGTGCCAGCAGTCCAGGACAGGGGTACACCTACGAGCAGTACTTC
CDR3 protein: CASSPGQGYTYEQYF

clone size: .
D gene: .
J gene: TRBJ2-7
V gene: TRBV6-1
CDR3 DNA: TGTGCCAGCATGCGTAATAACGAGCAGTACTTC
CDR3 protein: CASMRNNEQYF

clone size: .
D gene: TRBD2
J gene: TRBJ2-1
V gene: TRBV28
CDR3 DNA: TGTGCCAGCAGTCTAGCGGGGAATCCGGGGCAGTTCTTC
CDR3 protein: CASSLAGNPGQFF

clone size: .
D gene: .
J gene: TRBJ2-3
V gene: TRBV9
CDR3 DNA: TGTGCCAGCAGCGTAGTCGAGGGGAGCTGGGATACGCAGTATTTT
CDR3 protein: CASSVVEGSWDTQYF